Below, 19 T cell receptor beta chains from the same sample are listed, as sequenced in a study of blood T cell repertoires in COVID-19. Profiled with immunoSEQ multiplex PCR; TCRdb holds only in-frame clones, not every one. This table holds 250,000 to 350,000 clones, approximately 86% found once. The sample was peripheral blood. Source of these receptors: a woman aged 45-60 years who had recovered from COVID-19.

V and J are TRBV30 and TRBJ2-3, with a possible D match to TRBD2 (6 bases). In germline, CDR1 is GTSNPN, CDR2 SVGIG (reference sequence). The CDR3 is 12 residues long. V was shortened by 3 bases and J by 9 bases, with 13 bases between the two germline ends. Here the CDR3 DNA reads TGTGCCTGGAGCAACAGCGGAGGGACGCAGTATTTT. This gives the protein CAWSNSGGTQYF.

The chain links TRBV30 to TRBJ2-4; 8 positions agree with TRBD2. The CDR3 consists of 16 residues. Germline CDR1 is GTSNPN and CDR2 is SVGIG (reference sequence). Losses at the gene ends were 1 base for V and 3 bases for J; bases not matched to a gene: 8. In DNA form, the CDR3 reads TGTGCCTGGAGTGGCCCCCGGGGGGGCCGCAAAAACATTCAGTACTTC. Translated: CAWSGPRGGRKNIQYF. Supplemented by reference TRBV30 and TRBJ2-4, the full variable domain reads SQTIHQWPATLVQPVGSPLSLECTVEGTSNPNLYWYRQAAGRGLQLLFYSVGIGQISSEVPQNLSASRPQDRQFILSSKKLLLSDSGFYLCAWSGPRGGRKNIQYFGAGTRLSVL.

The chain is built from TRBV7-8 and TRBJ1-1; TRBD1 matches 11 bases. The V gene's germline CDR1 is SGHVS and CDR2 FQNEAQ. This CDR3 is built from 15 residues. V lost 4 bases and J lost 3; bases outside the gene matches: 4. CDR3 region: CASSSRDRGDTEAFF. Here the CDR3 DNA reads TGTGCCAGCAGCTCACGGGACAGGGGGGACACTGAAGCTTTCTTT.

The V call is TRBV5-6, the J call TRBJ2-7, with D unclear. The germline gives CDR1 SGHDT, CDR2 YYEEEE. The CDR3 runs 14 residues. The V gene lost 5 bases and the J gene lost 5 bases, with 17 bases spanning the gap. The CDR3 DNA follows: TGTGCCAGCAGACCTCTAAATGAGGTCGACGAGCAGTACTTC. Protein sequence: CASRPLNEVDEQYF.

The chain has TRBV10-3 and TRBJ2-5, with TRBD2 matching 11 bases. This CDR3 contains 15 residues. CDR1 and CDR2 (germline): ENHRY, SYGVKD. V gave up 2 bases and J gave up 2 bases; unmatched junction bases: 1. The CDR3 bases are TGTGCCATCAGTGAGCCTAGCGGGAGGCAAGAGACCCAGTACTTC. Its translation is CAISEPSGRQETQYF.

CDR3 residues: CATSKRPGQGGDGYTF. The DNA of the CDR3 is TGTGCCACCAGCAAACGGCCGGGACAGGGGGGGGATGGCTACACCTTC. The chain links TRBV15 to TRBJ1-2; 11 bases agree with TRBD1. Unmatched junction bases numbered 10, after V lost 4 bases and J lost 6 bases. This CDR3 is 16 amino acids long. The germline V gene encodes CDR1 LNHNV and CDR2 YYDKDF (reference sequence). Full variable domain (remainder filled in from reference TRBV15 and TRBJ1-2): DAMVIQNPRYQVTQFGKPVTLSCSQTLNHNVMYWYQQKSSQAPKLLFHYYDKDFNNEADTPDNFQSRRPNTSFCFLDIRSPGLGDTAMYLCATSKRPGQGGDGYTFGSGTRLTVV.

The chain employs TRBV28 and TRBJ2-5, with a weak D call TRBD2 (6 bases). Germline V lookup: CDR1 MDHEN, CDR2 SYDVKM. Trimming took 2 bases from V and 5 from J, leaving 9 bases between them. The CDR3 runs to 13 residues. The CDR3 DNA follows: TGTGCCAGCAGTTTAGGACGGGAGGAGACCCAGTACTTC. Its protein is CASSLGREETQYF.

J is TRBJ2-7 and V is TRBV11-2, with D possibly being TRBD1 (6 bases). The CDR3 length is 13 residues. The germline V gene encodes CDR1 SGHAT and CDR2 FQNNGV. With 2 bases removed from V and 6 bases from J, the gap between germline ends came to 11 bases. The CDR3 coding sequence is TGTGCCAGCAGCTTATCGACAGGCTCCGAGCAGTACTTC. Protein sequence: CASSLSTGSEQYF.

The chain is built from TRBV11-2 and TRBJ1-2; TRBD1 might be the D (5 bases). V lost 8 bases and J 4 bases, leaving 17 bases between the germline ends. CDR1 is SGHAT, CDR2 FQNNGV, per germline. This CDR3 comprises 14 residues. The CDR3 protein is CASGGVDGLYGYTF. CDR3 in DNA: TGTGCCAGCGGGGGGGTAGACGGCCTCTATGGCTACACCTTC.

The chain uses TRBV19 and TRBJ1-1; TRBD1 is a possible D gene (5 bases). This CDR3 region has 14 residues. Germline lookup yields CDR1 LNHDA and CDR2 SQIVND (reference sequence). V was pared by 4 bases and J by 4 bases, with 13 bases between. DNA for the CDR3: TGTGCCAGTAGTAGCAGGGAAAAGAGCACTGAAGCTTTCTTT. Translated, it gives CASSSREKSTEAFF.

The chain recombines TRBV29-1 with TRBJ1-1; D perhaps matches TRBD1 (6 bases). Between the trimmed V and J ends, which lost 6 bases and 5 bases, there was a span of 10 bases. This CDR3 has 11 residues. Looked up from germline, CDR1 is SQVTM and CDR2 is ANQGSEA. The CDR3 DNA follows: TGCAGCGTCGCTACAGGGACTGAAGCTTTCTTT. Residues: CSVATGTEAFF.

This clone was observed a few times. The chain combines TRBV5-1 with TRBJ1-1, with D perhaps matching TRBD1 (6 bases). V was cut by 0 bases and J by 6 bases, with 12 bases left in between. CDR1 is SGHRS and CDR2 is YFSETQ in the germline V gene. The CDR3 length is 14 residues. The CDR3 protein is CASSLVGGKAEAFF. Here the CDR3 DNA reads TGCGCCAGCAGCTTGGTAGGGGGAAAGGCTGAAGCTTTCTTT.

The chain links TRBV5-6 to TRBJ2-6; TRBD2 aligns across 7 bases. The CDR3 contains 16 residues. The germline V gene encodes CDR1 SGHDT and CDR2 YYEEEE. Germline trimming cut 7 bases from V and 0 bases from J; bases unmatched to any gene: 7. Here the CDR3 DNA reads TGTGCCAGCTGCCCATCGGGGGGCTCTGGGGCCAACGTCCTGACTTTC. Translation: CASCPSGGSGANVLTF.

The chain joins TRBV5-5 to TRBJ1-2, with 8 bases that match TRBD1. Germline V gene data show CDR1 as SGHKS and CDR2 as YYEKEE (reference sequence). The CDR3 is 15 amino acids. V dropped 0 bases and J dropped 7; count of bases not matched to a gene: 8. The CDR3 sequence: CASSLAPDRGGGYTF. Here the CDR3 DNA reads TGTGCCAGCAGCTTGGCCCCCGACAGGGGAGGTGGCTACACCTTC.

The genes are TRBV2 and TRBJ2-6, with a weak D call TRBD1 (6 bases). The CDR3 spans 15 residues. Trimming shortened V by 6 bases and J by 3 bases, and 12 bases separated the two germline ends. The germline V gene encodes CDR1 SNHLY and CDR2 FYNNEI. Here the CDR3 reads CASRIQGGGANVLTF. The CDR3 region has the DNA TGTGCCAGCAGAATACAGGGCGGTGGGGCCAACGTCCTGACTTTC.

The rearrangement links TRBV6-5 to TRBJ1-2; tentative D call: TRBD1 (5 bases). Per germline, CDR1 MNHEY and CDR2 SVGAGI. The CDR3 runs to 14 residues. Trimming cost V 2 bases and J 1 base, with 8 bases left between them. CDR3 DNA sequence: TGTGCCAGCAGTTACCAGGGTTTTAACTATGGCTACACCTTC. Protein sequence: CASSYQGFNYGYTF.

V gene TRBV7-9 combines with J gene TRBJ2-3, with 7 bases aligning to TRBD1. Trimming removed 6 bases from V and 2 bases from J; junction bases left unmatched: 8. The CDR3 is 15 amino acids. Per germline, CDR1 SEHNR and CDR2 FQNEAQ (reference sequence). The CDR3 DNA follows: TGTGCCAGCAGTTCCACGGGACAGTCCACAGATACGCAGTATTTT. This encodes CASSSTGQSTDTQYF.

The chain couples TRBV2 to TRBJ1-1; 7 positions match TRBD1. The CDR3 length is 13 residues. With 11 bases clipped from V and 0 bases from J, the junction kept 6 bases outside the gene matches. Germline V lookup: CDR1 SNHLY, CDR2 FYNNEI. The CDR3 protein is CARTGDLNTEAFF. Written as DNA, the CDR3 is TGTGCCCGTACAGGGGATTTGAACACTGAAGCTTTCTTT.

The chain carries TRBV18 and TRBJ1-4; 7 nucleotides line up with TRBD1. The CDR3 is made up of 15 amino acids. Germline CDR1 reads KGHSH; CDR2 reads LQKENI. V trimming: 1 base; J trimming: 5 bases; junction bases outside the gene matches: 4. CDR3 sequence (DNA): TGTGCCAGCTCACCACGACAGGGAATCAATGAAAAACTGTTTTTT. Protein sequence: CASSPRQGINEKLFF.